This is a list of T cell receptor beta chains from one sample in a study of CD8 T cells in Susac syndrome. TCRdb itself ran the immunoSEQ multiplex PCR reads through MiXCR, one entry per CDR3 protein. The sample shows some 160,000 distinct CDR3 sequences, roughly nine tenths of them seen only once. The sample comprised CD4+ T cells from PBMCs. These TCRs come from a human donor in good health. Each CDR3 is given with its conserved first and last residue. Each record gives: V gene, J gene, D gene, clone size, CDR3 DNA, CDR3 protein. The D gene is left open where the match is weak. Size values are once, few and many counts, or a class for expanded clones, and some rows have none.

v_gene: TRBV3-1; j_gene: TRBJ2-1; d_gene: NA; abundance: NA; CDR3nt: TGTGCCAGCAGCCAAGGTGTTTGGGGCCGGAGGACACAGTTCTTC; CDR3aa: CASSQGVWGRRTQFF
v_gene: TRBV10-3; j_gene: TRBJ2-5; d_gene: NA; abundance: NA; CDR3nt: TGTGCCATCAGCCCAGGGGAGACCCAGTACTTC; CDR3aa: CAISPGETQYF
v_gene: TRBV6-5; j_gene: TRBJ1-2; d_gene: NA; abundance: NA; CDR3nt: TGTGCCAGCAGTTACTCGGGCAGCTCTAACTATGGCTACACCTTC; CDR3aa: CASSYSGSSNYGYTF
v_gene: TRBV5-1; j_gene: TRBJ2-1; d_gene: NA; abundance: NA; CDR3nt: TGCGCCAGCAGCCTCCTAGGATCCTTTTCTGAGCAGTTCTTC; CDR3aa: CASSLLGSFSEQFF
v_gene: TRBV7-2; j_gene: TRBJ2-7; d_gene: TRBD2; abundance: NA; CDR3nt: TGTGCCAGCAGCGCCCAGAGAGCGGGGGGCAACGAGCAGTACTTC; CDR3aa: CASSAQRAGGNEQYF
v_gene: TRBV20-1; j_gene: TRBJ2-7; d_gene: NA; abundance: NA; CDR3nt: TGCAGCGTAAGTAGCAGCGAGCAGTACTTC; CDR3aa: CSVSSSEQYF
v_gene: TRBV2; j_gene: TRBJ1-5; d_gene: NA; abundance: NA; CDR3nt: TGTGCCAGCAGTTTGAGAGGGGTTCAGCCCCAGCATTTT; CDR3aa: CASSLRGVQPQHF
v_gene: TRBV28; j_gene: TRBJ2-3; d_gene: TRBD2; abundance: NA; CDR3nt: TGTGCCAGCAGTTCAAGCGGGGGCCGTGCAGATACGCAGTATTTT; CDR3aa: CASSSSGGRADTQYF
v_gene: TRBV6-6; j_gene: TRBJ2-3; d_gene: NA; abundance: NA; CDR3nt: TGTGCCAGCAGTACGTCACGGGGTATGACAGATACGCAGTATTTT; CDR3aa: CASSTSRGMTDTQYF
v_gene: TRBV3-1; j_gene: TRBJ2-7; d_gene: NA; abundance: few; CDR3nt: TGTGCCAGCAGTCGCCGGACAGACACCTACGAGCAGTACTTC; CDR3aa: CASSRRTDTYEQYF
v_gene: TRBV19; j_gene: TRBJ2-7; d_gene: TRBD1; abundance: NA; CDR3nt: TGTGCCAGTAGCGCCACCCCCGGACAGGGACCCATCTACGAGCAGTACTTC; CDR3aa: CASSATPGQGPIYEQYF
v_gene: TRBV6-2/TRBV6-3; j_gene: TRBJ2-7; d_gene: NA; abundance: once; CDR3nt: TGTGCCAGCAGTTCGGCCGGGGTGAAGGAGCAGTACTTC; CDR3aa: CASSSAGVKEQYF
v_gene: TRBV7-3; j_gene: TRBJ1-1; d_gene: TRBD1; abundance: NA; CDR3nt: TGTGCCAGCAGCCACCGAGGGGACAGGGCATTTACTGAAGCTTTCTTT; CDR3aa: CASSHRGDRAFTEAFF
v_gene: TRBV19; j_gene: TRBJ2-5; d_gene: NA; abundance: NA; CDR3nt: TGTGCCAGTAGTACCCGGGACAACCAAGAGACCCAGTACTTC; CDR3aa: CASSTRDNQETQYF
v_gene: TRBV5-4; j_gene: TRBJ1-4; d_gene: NA; abundance: NA; CDR3nt: TGTGCCAGCAGCTTGAGGACGTCTACTTATACTAATGAAAAACTGTTTTTT; CDR3aa: CASSLRTSTYTNEKLFF
v_gene: TRBV12-3/TRBV12-4; j_gene: TRBJ1-5; d_gene: TRBD1; abundance: NA; CDR3nt: TGTGCCAGCAGCCCGCGGACAGGGTCTAGCAATCAGCCCCAGCATTTT; CDR3aa: CASSPRTGSSNQPQHF
v_gene: TRBV5-1; j_gene: TRBJ1-4; d_gene: NA; abundance: NA; CDR3nt: TGCGCCAGCAGCCGGTCGAGCCCTGGAAACGAAAAACTGTTTTTT; CDR3aa: CASSRSSPGNEKLFF
v_gene: TRBV5-1; j_gene: TRBJ2-5; d_gene: NA; abundance: NA; CDR3nt: TGCGCCAGCACCCCAGGGGTCACCATCCAAGAGACCCAGTACTTC; CDR3aa: CASTPGVTIQETQYF
v_gene: TRBV3-1; j_gene: TRBJ2-5; d_gene: TRBD1; abundance: NA; CDR3nt: TGTGCCAGCAGCCAACAAACAGGGGCAGAGACCCAGTACTTC; CDR3aa: CASSQQTGAETQYF
v_gene: TRBV2; j_gene: TRBJ1-1; d_gene: NA; abundance: NA; CDR3nt: TGTGCCAGCAGTGGCCGAGAGGGCACTGAAGCTTTCTTT; CDR3aa: CASSGREGTEAFF
v_gene: TRBV29-1; j_gene: TRBJ1-1; d_gene: TRBD1; abundance: NA; CDR3nt: TGCAGCGTTGAATCCCGGACAGGTAACACTGAAGCTTTCTTT; CDR3aa: CSVESRTGNTEAFF
v_gene: TRBV12-3/TRBV12-4; j_gene: TRBJ2-4; d_gene: NA; abundance: NA; CDR3nt: TGTGCCAGCAGCCGCCGCGCGGCGAATTACAAAAACATTCAGTACTTC; CDR3aa: CASSRRAANYKNIQYF
v_gene: TRBV7-2; j_gene: TRBJ1-2; d_gene: NA; abundance: NA; CDR3nt: TGTGCCAGCAGCCCGCCCAACAACTATGGCTACACCTTC; CDR3aa: CASSPPNNYGYTF
v_gene: TRBV19; j_gene: TRBJ2-3; d_gene: NA; abundance: NA; CDR3nt: TGTGCCAGTAAGAAACAGGCTGGACTCAGCACAGATACGCAGTATTTT; CDR3aa: CASKKQAGLSTDTQYF
v_gene: TRBV29-1; j_gene: TRBJ2-6; d_gene: NA; abundance: NA; CDR3nt: TGCAGCGTTGGGATTCCTGGGGCCAACGTCCTGACTTTC; CDR3aa: CSVGIPGANVLTF
v_gene: TRBV12-3/TRBV12-4; j_gene: TRBJ2-2; d_gene: NA; abundance: once; CDR3nt: TGTGCCAGCAGCCCCAGGGACGCGAACACCGGGGAGCTGTTTTTT; CDR3aa: CASSPRDANTGELFF
v_gene: TRBV6-5; j_gene: TRBJ1-1; d_gene: TRBD1; abundance: NA; CDR3nt: TGTGCCAGCAATGGACAGGGGAACACTGAAGCTTTCTTT; CDR3aa: CASNGQGNTEAFF
v_gene: TRBV18; j_gene: TRBJ2-2; d_gene: TRBD1; abundance: NA; CDR3nt: TGTGCCAGCTCACCAGAACAGGGGGACACCGGGGAGCTGTTTTTT; CDR3aa: CASSPEQGDTGELFF
v_gene: TRBV6-2/TRBV6-3; j_gene: TRBJ2-1; d_gene: NA; abundance: NA; CDR3nt: TGTGCCATTAGCGGAGGGGGAAATGAGCAGTTCTTC; CDR3aa: CAISGGGNEQFF
v_gene: TRBV3-1; j_gene: TRBJ2-3; d_gene: NA; abundance: once; CDR3nt: TGTGCCAGCAGCCCGATGGTGAGGGGCGGGGATACGCAGTATTTT; CDR3aa: CASSPMVRGGDTQYF
v_gene: TRBV28; j_gene: TRBJ1-1; d_gene: TRBD1; abundance: NA; CDR3nt: TGTGCCAGCACGGGACAGGGTCCTGAAGCTTTCTTT; CDR3aa: CASTGQGPEAFF
v_gene: TRBV20-1; j_gene: TRBJ2-7; d_gene: TRBD1; abundance: NA; CDR3nt: TGCAGTGCCTCGCGGACAGGGACCTACGAGCAGTACTTC; CDR3aa: CSASRTGTYEQYF
v_gene: TRBV27; j_gene: TRBJ2-1; d_gene: NA; abundance: NA; CDR3nt: TGTGCCAGCAGTTTATTAATCTACAATGAGCAGTTCTTC; CDR3aa: CASSLLIYNEQFF
v_gene: TRBV7-2; j_gene: TRBJ2-1; d_gene: NA; abundance: NA; CDR3nt: TGTGCCAGCAGCTTCACTTTCGGCGGTGAGCAGTTCTTC; CDR3aa: CASSFTFGGEQFF
v_gene: TRBV9; j_gene: TRBJ2-2; d_gene: NA; abundance: NA; CDR3nt: TGTGCCAGCAGCCAAGTAGCTAGCACCGGGGAGCTGTTTTTT; CDR3aa: CASSQVASTGELFF
v_gene: TRBV6-6; j_gene: TRBJ2-6; d_gene: NA; abundance: NA; CDR3nt: TGTGCCAGTTTCCCCTCTGGGGCCAACGTCCTGACTTTC; CDR3aa: CASFPSGANVLTF
v_gene: TRBV20-1; j_gene: TRBJ1-3; d_gene: NA; abundance: NA; CDR3nt: TGCAGTGCTAGAGATACCCTCAACTCTGGAAACACCATATATTTT; CDR3aa: CSARDTLNSGNTIYF
v_gene: TRBV3-1; j_gene: TRBJ2-7; d_gene: NA; abundance: NA; CDR3nt: TGTGCCAGCAGGACTCAAGGCAGCTACGAGCAGTACTTC; CDR3aa: CASRTQGSYEQYF
v_gene: TRBV3-1; j_gene: TRBJ1-2; d_gene: TRBD1; abundance: NA; CDR3nt: TGTGCCAGCAGCCGCCGACAGGGGGTCGATGGCTACACCTTC; CDR3aa: CASSRRQGVDGYTF
v_gene: TRBV20-1; j_gene: TRBJ2-3; d_gene: NA; abundance: NA; CDR3nt: TGCAGTGCTAGAGATCCCTCCGGCATCCAACGTGGCACAGATACGCAGTATTTT; CDR3aa: CSARDPSGIQRGTDTQYF
v_gene: TRBV28; j_gene: TRBJ2-2; d_gene: NA; abundance: NA; CDR3nt: TGTGCCAGCAGTTTAGGAGGGGTCGACACCGGGGAGCTGTTTTTT; CDR3aa: CASSLGGVDTGELFF
v_gene: TRBV5-1; j_gene: TRBJ2-1; d_gene: NA; abundance: NA; CDR3nt: TGCGCCAGCAGCCCTGGGGGACCCAACAATGAGCAGTTCTTC; CDR3aa: CASSPGGPNNEQFF
v_gene: TRBV19; j_gene: TRBJ2-1; d_gene: TRBD2; abundance: once; CDR3nt: TGTGCCAGTAGAGTAGCGGGGTCCCACTCCTACAATGAGCAGTTCTTC; CDR3aa: CASRVAGSHSYNEQFF
v_gene: TRBV4-1; j_gene: TRBJ2-5; d_gene: TRBD1; abundance: NA; CDR3nt: TGCGCCAGCAGCCAAGGGACAGGGCAAGAGACCCAGTACTTC; CDR3aa: CASSQGTGQETQYF
v_gene: TRBV6-2/TRBV6-3; j_gene: TRBJ2-7; d_gene: NA; abundance: NA; CDR3nt: TGTGCCAGCGCCTCCCCAGGGAACAACGAGCAGTACTTC; CDR3aa: CASASPGNNEQYF
v_gene: TRBV19; j_gene: TRBJ1-5; d_gene: NA; abundance: NA; CDR3nt: TGTGCCAGTAGTATATCCTGGCGCAGGGCGAGCAATCAGCCCCAGCATTTT; CDR3aa: CASSISWRRASNQPQHF
v_gene: TRBV25-1; j_gene: TRBJ2-5; d_gene: TRBD2; abundance: NA; CDR3nt: TGTGCCAGCAGTGACCGGACTAGCCAAGAGACCCAGTACTTC; CDR3aa: CASSDRTSQETQYF
v_gene: TRBV2; j_gene: TRBJ1-1; d_gene: TRBD1; abundance: NA; CDR3nt: TGTGCCAGCAGTGGACAGGGGATGACTGAAGCTTTCTTT; CDR3aa: CASSGQGMTEAFF
v_gene: TRBV19; j_gene: TRBJ2-5; d_gene: TRBD1; abundance: NA; CDR3nt: TGTGCCAGTAAGGAAGGGGGCCGAGAGACCCAGTACTTC; CDR3aa: CASKEGGRETQYF
v_gene: TRBV7-9; j_gene: TRBJ1-2; d_gene: NA; abundance: NA; CDR3nt: TGTGCCAGCAGACCAGAGGGGGGGTCTATTGGCTACACCTTC; CDR3aa: CASRPEGGSIGYTF